Included here is one TCR beta chain sequence, with context. This specimen belongs to a study of blood T cell repertoires in COVID-19. Authors' analysis steps: How many nucleated cells were present was estimated from reference gene primer amplification. The table came from immunoSEQ multiplex PCR; TCRdb's copy has only in-frame clones and leaves some out. V and J calls and clone size are given by that table; D and trimming were obtained from the DNA. The sample carries nearly 300,000 clones, around 88% recorded once. Trimming removed 3 bases at V and 2 bases at J, with 13 bases between. Germline CDR1 and CDR2: MGHRA and YSYEKL. This CDR3 region has 16 residues.

The specimen sequenced was peripheral blood. The TCR originated in a woman in her twenties or thirties who had recovered from COVID-19. V and J are TRBV4-1 and TRBJ1-4; possible D gene TRBD1, 5 bases. Here the CDR3 DNA reads TGCGCCAGCAGCCAGAGCAAAGGGACTACTAATGAAAAACTGTTTTTT. This sequence encodes CASSQSKGTTNEKLFF.